One and the same sample provided the 19 T cell receptor beta chains below, sequenced in a study of neurological immune-mediated disorders. A single record per CDR3 protein comes from TCRdb applying MiXCR to the 5' RACE reads. The profile shows over 65,000 distinct CDR3 sequences, roughly 2.6% of them singletons. Sequenced material: PBMCs. These receptors all stem from a woman between 25 and 40 years old with multiple sclerosis.

This clonotype has at least ten counts. This sequence joins TRBV7-8 and TRBJ1-5; D might be TRBD1 (6 bases). CDR1 and CDR2 from the germline V gene are SGHVS and FQNEAQ. V lost 5 bases and J 7 bases, leaving 15 bases between the germline ends. The CDR3 length is 14 residues. The CDR3 DNA is TGTGCCAGCAGCCAGGGCAGGGGAGGCCAGCCCCAGCATTTT. The encoded protein is CASSQGRGGQPQHF.

The chain links TRBV2 to TRBJ1-3; 7 bases are a match to TRBD1. Losses at the gene ends were 8 bases for V and 0 bases for J; bases not matched to a gene: 4. Germline V gene sequence: CDR1 SNHLY, CDR2 FYNNEI. This CDR3 has 14 amino acids. CDR3 region: CASYRGISGNTIYF. The CDR3 DNA is TGTGCCAGCTACAGGGGAATCTCTGGAAACACCATATATTTT.

This clonotype turned up a few times. The rearrangement joins TRBV28 to TRBJ1-2; D gene uncertain. Trimming cost V 1 base and J 6 bases, with 12 bases left between them. The CDR3 runs to 14 residues. Germline V gene lookup returns CDR1 MDHEN and CDR2 SYDVKM. The CDR3 sequence: CASSLSEFIDGYTF. CDR3 nucleotides: TGTGCCAGCAGTTTATCCGAATTCATAGATGGCTACACCTTC.

The table lists this clonotype with many counts. The chain has TRBV20-1 and TRBJ1-5; 8 positions match TRBD1. Germline values: CDR1 DFQATT, CDR2 SNEGSKA (reference sequence). Unmatched junction bases numbered 8, after V lost 5 bases and J lost 5 bases. The CDR3 consists of 14 residues. The CDR3 region has the DNA TGCAGTGCTGGCCAGGGACAGGATTATCAGCCCCAGCATTTT. Protein: CSAGQGQDYQPQHF.

This clonotype appeared many times. The rearrangement joins TRBV5-5 to TRBJ1-4, with D uncertain. CDR3 length: 12 residues. Trimming took 3 bases from V and 2 from J, leaving 2 bases between them. The V gene's germline CDR1 is SGHKS and CDR2 YYEKEE (reference sequence). CDR3 in amino acids: CASSSTNEKLFF. CDR3 in DNA: TGTGCCAGCAGCTCTACTAATGAAAAACTGTTTTTT.

Ten or more counts support this clonotype. V is TRBV7-2 and J is TRBJ2-2; the match to TRBD2 covers 11 bases. Germline V gene lookup returns CDR1 SGHTA and CDR2 FQGNSA. The CDR3 covers 16 residues. After removal of 3 bases from V and 4 bases from J, the junction contained 4 bases not matched to a gene. The CDR3 is CASSFSGRGGTGELFF. The CDR3 nucleotides read TGTGCCAGCAGCTTTAGCGGGAGGGGTGGCACCGGGGAGCTGTTTTTT.

This clonotype was observed many times. The V gene is TRBV27, the J gene TRBJ2-2; no definite D call. This CDR3 region has 16 residues. Trimming left V 1 base short and J 1 base short, with 10 bases between. Germline CDR1 MNHEY, CDR2 SMNVEV (reference sequence). CDR3: CASSLFSHVNTGELFF. CDR3 DNA sequence: TGTGCCAGCAGTTTATTTTCGCATGTGAACACCGGGGAGCTGTTTTTT.

This clonotype was counted many times. This chain connects TRBV30 to TRBJ1-1, with D unresolved. There are 14 residues in the CDR3. Trimming removed 3 bases from V and 4 bases from J, with 15 bases in between. Germline CDR1 reads GTSNPN; CDR2 reads SVGIG (reference sequence). CDR3 nucleotide sequence: TGTGCCTGGAGGACGTTGGAGGTGGTCACTGAAGCTTTCTTT. As protein: CAWRTLEVVTEAFF.

This clonotype came up many times. The chain has TRBV7-2 and TRBJ1-2, with 7 bases fitting TRBD1. Germline trimming cut 4 bases from V and 8 bases from J; bases unmatched to any gene: 19. The CDR3 is 17 residues long. Germline CDR1 is SGHTA and CDR2 is FQGNSA. The CDR3 here is CASSSYNDRVKESGYTF. CDR3 in DNA: TGTGCCAGCAGCTCATATAACGACAGGGTCAAGGAGTCGGGCTACACCTTC.

This clonotype was counted ten times or more. The chain joins TRBV9 to TRBJ2-1; D perhaps matches TRBD1 (6 bases). Per the germline V gene, CDR1 is SGDLS and CDR2 is YYNGEE. The CDR3 loop spans 14 amino acids. V gave up 4 bases and J gave up 8 bases, with 16 bases separating them. For the CDR3, the DNA is TGTGCCAGCAGCCCAGGTTTTGGGGGCGATGAGCAGTTCTTC. Translated, it gives CASSPGFGGDEQFF.

This clonotype was picked up many times. The chain recombines TRBV7-3 with TRBJ2-1; TRBD2 aligns across 11 bases. Germline CDR1 is SGHTA and CDR2 is FQGTGA. The CDR3 runs to 15 residues. Trimming removed 3 bases from V and 9 bases from J; junction bases left unmatched: 7. CDR3 in DNA: TGTGCCAGCAGCTTGATAGCGGGAGGGAGGAGTGAGCAGTTCTTC. Its protein product is CASSLIAGGRSEQFF.

This clonotype was seen many times. CDR3 nucleotides: TGCGCCAGCAGAACAGAGGGGCTGGACGGGGAGCTGTTTTTT. Translating gives CASRTEGLDGELFF. This chain connects TRBV10-2 to TRBJ2-2; D possibly uses TRBD1 or TRBD2 (5 bases each). Trimming shortened V by 6 bases and J by 7 bases, and 15 bases separated the two germline ends. In germline, CDR1 is WSHSY, CDR2 SAAADI. This CDR3 is built from 14 residues.

This clonotype was counted ten times or more. The chain uses TRBV20-1 and TRBJ2-1, with D possibly TRBD1 on 6 matching bases. Trimming left V 4 bases short and J 1 base short, with 11 bases between. The CDR3 runs to 14 residues. CDR1 is DFQATT and CDR2 is SNEGSKA in the germline V gene (reference sequence). The CDR3 DNA sequence: TGCAGTGCTACCGGACAGTTGTCCTACAATGAGCAGTTCTTC. This sequence encodes CSATGQLSYNEQFF.

This clonotype was seen repeatedly, ten times or more. V is TRBV7-9 and J is TRBJ2-1; D tentatively reads TRBD1 or TRBD2 (5 bases each). This CDR3 comprises 15 residues. V dropped 1 base and J dropped 5 bases, with 12 bases sitting between them. Looked up from germline, CDR1 is SEHNR and CDR2 is FQNEAQ (reference sequence). The CDR3 here is CASSLVIGGHNEQFF. In nucleotides, the CDR3 is TGTGCCAGCAGCTTAGTTATTGGGGGACACAATGAGCAGTTCTTC.

At least ten counts were recorded for this clonotype. The chain links TRBV12-3 or TRBV12-4 to TRBJ2-3, with 8 bases fitting TRBD1. CDR3 length: 14 amino acids. The trim removed 7 bases at V and 4 bases at J, leaving 7 bases unmatched. Here the CDR3 reads CASTPDRDPDTQYF. The CDR3 region has the DNA TGTGCCAGCACCCCGGACAGGGACCCAGATACGCAGTATTTT.

In this sample, this clonotype turned up many times. This chain uses TRBV7-2 with TRBJ2-7, with TRBD1 matching 7 bases. This CDR3 has 15 residues. V lost 5 bases, J lost 11 bases, and 18 bases stayed unmatched. Germline loops: CDR1 SGHTA, CDR2 FQGNSA. In DNA form, the CDR3 reads TGTGCCAGCAGCGCAAGACAGGGATACCTGCCCCTGGAGTACTTC. Translated, it gives CASSARQGYLPLEYF.

This clonotype was seen a handful of times. The J gene is TRBJ2-1, the V gene TRBV6-5; perhaps D is TRBD1 or TRBD2 (5 bases each). The germline V and J ends were trimmed by 9 bases and 7 bases, with 10 bases remaining between them. The CDR3 covers 11 residues. Germline assignment: CDR1 MNHEY and CDR2 SVGAGI. The CDR3 sequence is CARGRPNEQFF. The CDR3 DNA follows: TGTGCCAGGGGACGCCCGAATGAGCAGTTCTTC.

This clonotype was counted at least ten times. This chain connects TRBV29-1 to TRBJ2-1; the D gene is possibly TRBD1 (5 bases). This CDR3 has 11 amino acids. V was cut by 7 bases and J by 3 bases, with 7 bases left in between. Germline-derived CDR1 and CDR2 are SQVTM and ANQGSEA. The CDR3 loop reads CSARDYNEQFF. CDR3 sequence (DNA): TGCAGCGCCAGGGACTACAATGAGCAGTTCTTC.

This clonotype appeared many times. V gene TRBV6-5 combines with J gene TRBJ2-1; possibly TRBD2 for D (6 bases). This CDR3 region has 17 residues. V dropped 4 bases and J dropped 0 bases, with 16 bases sitting between them. Per the germline V gene, CDR1 is MNHEY and CDR2 is SVGAGI. The CDR3 here is CASSSENYGSSYNEQFF. The DNA of the CDR3 is TGTGCCAGCAGTTCCGAGAACTACGGGAGCTCCTACAATGAGCAGTTCTTC.